This record concerns one T cell receptor beta chain sequence. Repertoires were generated with immunoSEQ multiplex PCR, while TCRdb's copy carries only in-frame clones and drops some. The sample holds 72,000 or so clones, about 92% seen once. The sample belongs to a study of T cell changes during pregnancy in multiple sclerosis. Sequenced here: peripheral blood, sampled in the second trimester of pregnancy. This TCR came from a female donor with multiple sclerosis, enrolled in a pregnancy study.

The CDR3 loop reads CASRDRTAYMNTEAFF. In DNA form, the CDR3 reads TGTGCCAGCAGGGACAGGACAGCCTACATGAACACTGAAGCTTTCTTT. The chain combines TRBV7-2 with TRBJ1-1; 7 nucleotides line up with TRBD1. V lost 6 bases, J lost 0 bases, and 10 bases stayed unmatched. Germline V gene sequence: CDR1 SGHTA, CDR2 FQGNSA. This CDR3 region has 16 residues.